Presented here are 19 T cell receptor beta chains from one specimen sequenced in a study of blood T cell repertoires in COVID-19. TCRdb's copy holds only in-frame clones and misses some; the assay was immunoSEQ multiplex PCR. The sample lists some 160,000 clones, around 90% occurring once. Sequences were obtained from peripheral blood. The receptors derive from a man aged 60-69 years with acute or convalescent COVID-19.

This chain connects TRBV16 to TRBJ1-3; D uncertain. CDR1 and CDR2 (germline): KGHSY, FQNENV. V lost 3 bases and J lost 4, with 4 bases in between. The CDR3 runs 12 residues. CDR3 protein: CASSQRGNTIYF. The CDR3, as DNA: TGTGCCAGCAGCCAGAGGGGAAACACCATATATTTT. The whole variable domain, filled in from reference TRBV16 and TRBJ1-3, reads GEEVAQTPKHLVRGEGQKAKLYCAPIKGHSYVFWYQQVLKNEFKFLISFQNENVFDETGMPKERFSAKCLPNSPCSLEIQATKLEDSAVYFCASSQRGNTIYFGEGSWLTVV.

Turning to this clone: Additional DNA sequences in this sample encode the identical CDR3. J is TRBJ2-5 and V is TRBV5-1; unclear D gene. Germline V gene data show CDR1 as SGHRS and CDR2 as YFSETQ. Trimming removed 0 bases from V and 5 bases from J, with 8 bases in between. This CDR3 contains 13 residues. The CDR3 DNA sequence: TGCGCCAGCAGCTTGGGAGGTGGGGAGACCCAGTACTTC. Translation: CASSLGGGETQYF.

The rearrangement joins TRBV29-1 to TRBJ2-2; TRBD1 matches at 7 bases. This CDR3 is 14 amino acids long. The germline V gene encodes CDR1 SQVTM and CDR2 ANQGSEA. Trimming removed 8 bases from V and 2 bases from J; junction bases left unmatched: 8. The CDR3 protein is CSYINRGNTGELFF. The CDR3 nucleotides are TGCAGCTATATAAACAGGGGAAACACCGGGGAGCTGTTTTTT.

The J gene is TRBJ2-5, the V gene TRBV30, with 10 bases aligning to TRBD1. CDR1 is GTSNPN, CDR2 SVGIG, per germline (reference sequence). Losses at the gene ends were 7 bases for V and 2 bases for J; bases not matched to a gene: 13. The CDR3 is made up of 16 amino acids. CDR3 protein: CAFDRGRYVGQETQYF. In nucleotides, the CDR3 is TGTGCCTTTGACAGGGGGCGGTATGTTGGACAAGAGACCCAGTACTTC.

J is TRBJ2-7 and V is TRBV28; D may be TRBD2 (7 bases). CDR3 length: 16 residues. Germline CDR1 reads MDHEN; CDR2 reads SYDVKM. The V end lost 6 bases, the J end lost 9 bases, and 27 bases lay between the germline ends. The CDR3 is CASSRRGEGGRIRQYF. The CDR3 region has the DNA TGTGCCAGCAGCCGCAGAGGGGAGGGGGGGCGTATTAGGCAGTACTTC.

J is TRBJ2-7 and V is TRBV7-9, with a tentative D call TRBD1 (6 bases). There are 14 residues in the CDR3. Looked up from germline, CDR1 is SEHNR and CDR2 is FQNEAQ (reference sequence). V dropped 5 bases and J dropped 2 bases, with 13 bases sitting between them. The CDR3 loop is CASSPAGQPYEQYF. Here the CDR3 DNA reads TGTGCCAGCAGCCCTGCTGGACAGCCCTACGAGCAGTACTTC.

The chain has TRBV4-2 and TRBJ1-5; possible D gene TRBD1, 6 bases. CDR3 length equals 16 residues. Germline CDR1 and CDR2: LGHNA and YNFKEQ. V was pared by 0 bases and J by 3 bases, with 12 bases between. The CDR3 sequence is CASSQESGVDNQPQHF. DNA of the CDR3: TGTGCCAGCAGCCAAGAATCAGGGGTTGACAATCAGCCCCAGCATTTT.

This clone was found a few times. The chain carries TRBV5-1 and TRBJ2-7; D remains unclear. CDR3 size: 12 residues. Per germline, CDR1 SGHRS and CDR2 YFSETQ. Deletions cut 4 bases from V and 7 bases from J, with 12 bases between. The CDR3 sequence: CASSPTQQEQYF. CDR3 sequence (DNA): TGCGCCAGCAGCCCAACTCAACAGGAGCAGTACTTC.

The V gene is TRBV5-1, the J gene TRBJ1-2; D remains unclear. V lost 5 bases and J lost 3, with 14 bases in between. The CDR3 is 14 amino acids. Germline values: CDR1 SGHRS, CDR2 YFSETQ. The CDR3 DNA is TGCGCCAGCAGGCGCGCCGGGGTTGACTATGGCTACACCTTC. Its translation: CASRRAGVDYGYTF.

This clone was seen a single time. This sequence joins TRBV18 and TRBJ1-6, with 8 nucleotides matching TRBD1. The trim removed 4 bases at V and 7 bases at J, leaving 9 bases unmatched. Germline V CDR1 and CDR2: KGHSH, LQKENI. The CDR3 extends over 16 amino acids. This chain's CDR3 is CASSREQAGGNSPLHF. CDR3 nucleotide sequence: TGTGCCAGCTCACGGGAACAGGCAGGGGGCAATTCACCCCTCCACTTT.

The J gene is TRBJ1-5, the V gene TRBV5-1; TRBD1 aligns across 9 bases. V trimming: 0 bases; J trimming: 7 bases; junction bases outside the gene matches: 2. This CDR3 has 14 amino acids. CDR1 is SGHRS, CDR2 YFSETQ, per germline. CDR3 sequence: CASSLGQGGQPQHF. CDR3 bases: TGCGCCAGCAGCTTGGGACAGGGGGGCCAGCCCCAGCATTTT.

V and J are TRBV7-6 and TRBJ2-7, with 9 bases identical to TRBD2. The V gene end was trimmed by 5 bases and the J gene end by 2 bases; junction bases not matched to a gene: 7. Per the germline V gene, CDR1 is SGHVS and CDR2 is FNYEAQ. The CDR3 is 15 amino acids. The CDR3, as DNA: TGTGCCAGCAGCGGCGGGAGCGGGGGGCCCTACGAGCAGTACTTC. Translation gives CASSGGSGGPYEQYF.

The chain couples TRBV6-1 to TRBJ1-6; D remains ambiguous. Trimming pared 2 bases from V and 3 bases from J, leaving 8 bases between. Germline V lookup: CDR1 MNHNS, CDR2 SASEGT. The CDR3 sequence is 15 residues long. CDR3 bases: TGTGCCAGCAGTGAATATAGCAGCTATAATTCACCCCTCCACTTT. Amino acid sequence: CASSEYSSYNSPLHF.

This chain links TRBV6-5 with TRBJ2-7; TRBD1 aligns across 12 bases. The CDR3 covers 14 residues. The trim removed 7 bases at V and 3 bases at J, leaving 4 bases unmatched. Germline CDR1 MNHEY, CDR2 SVGAGI. The CDR3 DNA is TGTGCCAGCAACCGGGACAGGGGGCACTACGAGCAGTACTTC. It encodes CASNRDRGHYEQYF.

This sequence joins TRBV9 and TRBJ2-2; TRBD1 matches at 8 bases. The CDR3 spans 16 residues. After removal of 4 bases from V and 4 bases from J, the junction contained 9 bases not matched to a gene. Germline V lookup: CDR1 SGDLS, CDR2 YYNGEE. The CDR3 here is CASSLTDRGTTGELFF. The CDR3, as DNA: TGTGCCAGCAGCCTGACTGACAGGGGTACCACCGGGGAGCTGTTTTTT. The whole variable domain, remainder taken from reference TRBV9 and TRBJ2-2, is DSGVTQTPKHLITATGQRVTLRCSPRSGDLSVYWYQQSLDQGLQFLIQYYNGEERAKGNILERFSAQQFPDLHSELNLSSLELGDSALYFCASSLTDRGTTGELFFGEGSRLTVL.

This clone was detected once. J is TRBJ2-7 and V is TRBV9; D is unresolved. This CDR3 spans 14 amino acids. Looked up from germline, CDR1 is SGDLS and CDR2 is YYNGEE. V lost 0 bases and J lost 1, with 8 bases in between. The CDR3 coding sequence is TGTGCCAGCAGCGTAGATTTACAGTCCTACGAGCAGTACTTC. Translation: CASSVDLQSYEQYF.

V and J are TRBV5-1 and TRBJ2-5; D perhaps matches TRBD2 (5 bases). The germline gives CDR1 SGHRS, CDR2 YFSETQ. The CDR3 spans 13 residues. V dropped 0 bases and J dropped 5 bases, with 8 bases sitting between them. Here the CDR3 DNA reads TGCGCCAGCAGCTTGGCCTCGGGGGAGACCCAGTACTTC. It translates to CASSLASGETQYF.

This clone was observed a handful of times. Other DNA sequences from this sample encode an identical CDR3 as well. The chain uses TRBV19 and TRBJ1-4; TRBD1 aligns across 7 bases. The CDR3 spans 15 residues. Germline V gene data show CDR1 as LNHDA and CDR2 as SQIVND (reference sequence). Trimming took 5 bases from V and 0 from J; bases not matched to a gene: 3. As DNA, the CDR3 is TGTGCCAGTAGTGGGACAGCCGCAACTAATGAAAAACTGTTTTTT. Its translation is CASSGTAATNEKLFF.

V and J are TRBV5-6 and TRBJ2-2; TRBD2 matches at 9 bases. Germline V gene lookup returns CDR1 SGHDT and CDR2 YYEEEE. The CDR3 spans 15 residues. V lost 4 bases, J lost 7 bases, and 8 bases stayed unmatched. CDR3 protein: CASSLVAGGRGELFF. CDR3 bases: TGTGCCAGCAGCCTTGTTGCGGGGGGGCGCGGGGAGCTGTTTTTT.